These 30 T cell receptor beta chains were sequenced from one sample in a study of cytomegalovirus exposure and HLA in healthy donors. The method was immunoSEQ multiplex PCR; TCRdb's version includes in-frame clones alone and lacks a portion of them. The sample lists under 150,000 clones, roughly 81% seen once, with more than 1.4% in the top ten. Sequencing used PBMCs. The receptors originated from a woman in her twenties or thirties in good health and CMV-seronegative.

This clone was counted ten times or more. The chain combines TRBV7-2 with TRBJ2-2; TRBD1 matches 7 bases. Germline V CDR1 and CDR2: SGHTA, FQGNSA. Unmatched junction bases numbered 6, after V lost 1 base and J lost 13 bases. CDR3 size: 13 residues. The CDR3 protein is CASSLEGAKRLFF. The CDR3 DNA reads as TGTGCCAGCAGCTTAGAGGGGGCGAAAAGGCTGTTTTTT.

This clone occurred a few times. V and J are TRBV5-4 and TRBJ1-1; D is unresolved. V lost 1 base and J lost 5, with 9 bases in between. The CDR3 spans 13 residues. CDR1 is SGHNT and CDR2 is YYREEE in the germline V gene (reference sequence). The CDR3 reads CASSLPGGTEAFF. For the CDR3, the DNA is TGTGCCAGCAGCTTGCCGGGTGGGACTGAAGCTTTCTTT. Looking up the rest from reference TRBV5-4 and TRBJ1-1 gives the full variable domain: ETGVTQSPTHLIKTRGQQVTLRCSSQSGHNTVSWYQQALGQGPQFIFQYYREEENGRGNFPPRFSGLQFPNYSSELNVNALELDDSALYLCASSLPGGTEAFFGQGTRLTVV.

This sequence joins TRBV2 and TRBJ2-1; 10 bases agree with TRBD2. The trim removed 4 bases at V and 4 bases at J, leaving 4 bases unmatched. This CDR3 is 15 amino acids long. Germline lookup yields CDR1 SNHLY and CDR2 FYNNEI. The CDR3 sequence: CASSVLAGNYNEQFF. CDR3 nucleotide sequence: TGTGCCAGCAGTGTACTAGCGGGGAATTACAATGAGCAGTTCTTC.

The chain has TRBV18 and TRBJ2-1; D call uncertain. V was shortened by 6 bases and J by 0 bases, with 9 bases between the two germline ends. Germline V gene lookup returns CDR1 KGHSH and CDR2 LQKENI. The length of the CDR3 is 14 residues. CDR3 nucleotide sequence: TGTGCCAGCTCCGTCGTAGACTCCTACAATGAGCAGTTCTTC. It specifies CASSVVDSYNEQFF.

The chain employs TRBV28 and TRBJ2-1; TRBD2 matches 12 bases. Germline CDR1 reads MDHEN; CDR2 reads SYDVKM. The CDR3 loop spans 15 amino acids. The trim removed 6 bases at V and 10 bases at J, leaving 10 bases unmatched. DNA of the CDR3: TGTGCCAGCAGCATGACTAGCGGGGGTAGGAGAGAGCAGTTCTTC. This sequence encodes CASSMTSGGRREQFF.

The J gene is TRBJ1-4, the V gene TRBV7-2; weak D call: TRBD1 (6 bases). The CDR3 spans 14 residues. V lost 3 bases to trimming and J lost 5 bases, with 10 bases between them. CDR1 is SGHTA and CDR2 is FQGNSA in the germline V gene. The CDR3 DNA reads as TGTGCCAGCAGCTTGGGAGGGGGGAATGAAAAACTGTTTTTT. Amino acid sequence: CASSLGGGNEKLFF. Full variable domain (outside the CDR3, taken from reference TRBV7-2 and TRBJ1-4): GAGVSQSPSNKVTEKGKDVELRCDPISGHTALYWYRQSLGQGLEFLIYFQGNSAPDKSGLPSDRFSAERTGGSVSTLTIQRTQQEDSAVYLCASSLGGGNEKLFFGSGTQLSVL.

The chain is built from TRBV7-2 and TRBJ2-7; 12 bases map to TRBD2. This CDR3 is built from 17 residues. Germline values: CDR1 SGHTA, CDR2 FQGNSA. V lost 5 bases to trimming and J lost 3 bases; unmatched junction nucleotides: 11. Here the CDR3 DNA reads TGTGCCAGCAGCCCAGCTGCGACTAGCGGGGGTTACTACGAGCAGTACTTC. Its translation is CASSPAATSGGYYEQYF.

This clone was seen just once. This chain connects TRBV18 to TRBJ1-1; 8 bases are a match to TRBD1. The CDR3 totals 16 residues. V dropped 3 bases and J dropped 0; count of bases not matched to a gene: 6. CDR1 and CDR2 from the germline V gene are KGHSH and LQKENI. CDR3 loop: CASSPRDRGMNTEAFF. CDR3 coding DNA: TGTGCCAGCTCACCGCGAGACAGGGGCATGAACACTGAAGCTTTCTTT.

This clone was counted only a few times. This sequence joins TRBV2 and TRBJ2-3; 12 positions match TRBD2. Unmatched junction bases numbered 7, after V lost 8 bases and J lost 4 bases. Germline CDR1 SNHLY, CDR2 FYNNEI. This CDR3 spans 15 amino acids. The CDR3 region is CASGETSGGPDTQYF. CDR3 in DNA: TGTGCCAGCGGGGAGACTAGCGGGGGCCCAGATACGCAGTATTTT.

The rearrangement joins TRBV27 to TRBJ2-5, with a tentative D call TRBD2 (6 bases). Per the germline V gene, CDR1 is MNHEY and CDR2 is SMNVEV (reference sequence). The CDR3 has 16 amino acids. V lost 5 bases and J lost 1, with 17 bases in between. This CDR3 is CASSPRPGGPQETQYF. The CDR3 DNA reads TGTGCCAGCAGTCCTCGGCCCGGGGGTCCCCAAGAGACCCAGTACTTC.

V is TRBV10-3 and J is TRBJ2-5, with a weak D call TRBD1 (6 bases). In germline, CDR1 is ENHRY, CDR2 SYGVKD. The CDR3 contains 15 residues. V gave up 6 bases and J gave up 1 base, with 15 bases separating them. The CDR3: CAIRQGITLQETQYF. The CDR3 region has the DNA TGTGCCATCAGACAGGGAATAACGCTCCAAGAGACCCAGTACTTC.

The rearrangement uses TRBV19 and TRBJ1-1; D unclear. Between the trimmed V and J ends, which lost 9 bases and 4 bases, there was a span of 12 bases. CDR1 LNHDA and CDR2 SQIVND come from the germline V gene (reference sequence). CDR3 length: 12 amino acids. In DNA, the CDR3 is TGTGCCAGCGGGTGGTTCTTCACTGAAGCTTTCTTT. Translating gives CASGWFFTEAFF.

This clone occurred once. The chain carries TRBV23-1 and TRBJ2-7; D gene ambiguous. TRBV23-1 is an open reading frame, and its role is uncertain. V was cut by 3 bases and J by 0 bases, with 9 bases left in between. This CDR3 has 14 amino acids. The CDR3 loop is CASSHRYSSYEQYF. CDR3 coding DNA: TGCGCCAGCAGTCATCGTTACAGCTCCTACGAGCAGTACTTC.

This chain links TRBV6-4 with TRBJ1-2, with a weak D call TRBD1 (6 bases). V lost 8 bases and J 6 bases, leaving 16 bases between the germline ends. The CDR3 consists of 13 residues. Germline assignment: CDR1 MRHNA and CDR2 SNTAGT. CDR3 region: CASRLGDTNGYTF. For the CDR3, the DNA is TGTGCCAGCCGTTTGGGGGACACTAATGGCTACACCTTC.

This clone was observed once. This chain connects TRBV10-3 to TRBJ1-3; TRBD1 agrees at 7 bases. Germline V gives CDR1 ENHRY, CDR2 SYGVKD. This CDR3 contains 17 residues. The V and J ends lost 2 bases and 4 bases, in that order; junction bases with no gene match: 11. CDR3 in DNA: TGTGCCATCAGTGAGCCGAAGGGGGCACTGGGGGGAAACACCATATATTTT. It codes for CAISEPKGALGGNTIYF.

This chain links TRBV5-1 with TRBJ2-7; D is uncertain. V was shortened by 0 bases and J by 2 bases, with 12 bases between the two germline ends. The CDR3 has 15 residues. CDR1 is SGHRS, CDR2 YFSETQ, per germline. For the CDR3, the DNA is TGCGCCAGCAGCTTGGCCATGGCCCCCACCTACGAGCAGTACTTC. Translation gives CASSLAMAPTYEQYF. Drawing the rest from reference TRBV5-1 and TRBJ2-7, the complete variable domain is KAGVTQTPRYLIKTRGQQVTLSCSPISGHRSVSWYQQTPGQGLQFLFEYFSETQRNKGNFPGRFSGRQFSNSRSEMNVSTLELGDSALYLCASSLAMAPTYEQYFGPGTRLTVT.

The chain recombines TRBV7-5 with TRBJ2-5; the table names TRBD2, a call not compared with the DNA. TRBV7-5 is assigned pseudogene status. The CDR3 is made up of 15 amino acids. The CDR3: CARTPALTSGETQYF. CDR3 nucleotide sequence: TGTGCCAGAACCCCCGCGTTGACTAGCGGTGAGACCCAGTACTTC.

This CDR3 reads CASSFFMGGTGYTF. CDR3 nucleotide sequence: TGTGCCAGCAGCTTTTTTATGGGGGGGACTGGCTACACCTTC. This rearrangement joins TRBV5-6 to TRBJ1-2; tentatively, D is TRBD1 (5 bases). The CDR3 is 14 amino acids. Germline V gene data show CDR1 as SGHDT and CDR2 as YYEEEE. V lost 2 bases and J lost 7, with 15 bases in between.

This chain joins TRBV4-2 and TRBJ1-1; D remains unclear. Trimming cost V 0 bases and J 1 base, with 9 bases left between them. CDR3 length equals 15 residues. Germline V gives CDR1 LGHNA, CDR2 YNFKEQ. The CDR3 DNA is TGTGCCAGCAGCCAAGAGGGCGCGGGGAACACTGAAGCTTTCTTT. Translation gives CASSQEGAGNTEAFF.

The chain is built from TRBV10-3 and TRBJ1-5, with TRBD1 as a possible D gene (6 bases). V was pared by 10 bases and J by 0 bases, with 10 bases between. The germline CDR1 and CDR2 sequences are ENHRY and SYGVKD. The CDR3 totals 13 residues. The CDR3 DNA reads as TGTGCCACCAACAGGGTTAGCAATCAGCCCCAGCATTTT. Protein sequence: CATNRVSNQPQHF.

CDR3 coding DNA: TGTGCCAGCAGCTTAGCGACTAGCGGGGGGGTGGAGACCCAGTACTTC. Translation: CASSLATSGGVETQYF. V and J are TRBV11-2 and TRBJ2-5, with 14 bases that match TRBD2. The germline gives CDR1 SGHAT, CDR2 FQNNGV. Germline trimming cut 1 base from V and 5 bases from J; bases unmatched to any gene: 3. CDR3 length equals 16 residues.

This clone was counted once. The rearrangement joins TRBV28 to TRBJ2-7, with 8 bases matching TRBD2. Germline V CDR1 and CDR2: MDHEN, SYDVKM. The CDR3 runs 14 residues. V dropped 8 bases and J dropped 4; count of bases not matched to a gene: 10. The CDR3 region is CASVRGGAKYEQYF. The CDR3 DNA reads TGTGCCAGCGTTCGGGGGGGGGCAAAATACGAGCAGTACTTC.

The chain employs TRBV30 and TRBJ1-2; TRBD1 is a possible D gene (5 bases). Trimming took 3 bases from V and 2 from J, leaving 10 bases between them. The CDR3 runs 13 residues. Per the germline V gene, CDR1 is GTSNPN and CDR2 is SVGIG (reference sequence). Written as DNA, the CDR3 is TGTGCCTGGAGGGACACCCGCAACTATGGCTACACCTTC. Protein product: CAWRDTRNYGYTF.

This chain uses TRBV9 with TRBJ2-7, with D maybe TRBD1 (6 bases). Trimming took 3 bases from V and 3 from J, leaving 16 bases between them. The CDR3 loop spans 15 amino acids. The germline gives CDR1 SGDLS, CDR2 YYNGEE. The CDR3 DNA is TGTGCCAGCAGCGGGCGGCAGGGGAACTTCTACGAGCAGTACTTC. The encoded protein is CASSGRQGNFYEQYF.

The rearrangement joins TRBV27 to TRBJ2-3, with 7 bases identical to TRBD1. Germline V CDR1 and CDR2: MNHEY, SMNVEV (reference sequence). This CDR3 contains 17 residues. V shed 7 bases and J 1 base; nucleotides not matched to a gene: 14. Here the CDR3 reads CASTKGARGRGTDTQYF. CDR3 nucleotides: TGTGCCAGCACAAAGGGCGCTAGGGGGCGCGGCACAGATACGCAGTATTTT.

The count of this clone is one. The rearrangement uses TRBV5-1 and TRBJ2-1; 7 bases line up with TRBD2. V was clipped by 7 bases and J by 1 base; unmatched bases: 5. The germline gives CDR1 SGHRS, CDR2 YFSETQ. This CDR3 comprises 14 residues. DNA for the CDR3: TGCGCCAGCTGGGGCGGGGGATCCTACAATGAGCAGTTCTTC. This encodes CASWGGGSYNEQFF.

The CDR3 sequence: CAITAGISGNTIYF. The CDR3 nucleotides are TGTGCCATCACCGCGGGGATCTCTGGAAACACCATATATTTT. The chain employs TRBV10-3 and TRBJ1-3; D unclear. The V gene's germline CDR1 is ENHRY and CDR2 SYGVKD. The CDR3 is 14 amino acids. V lost 7 bases to trimming and J lost 0 bases, with 10 bases between them.

V gene TRBV18 combines with J gene TRBJ2-7; 8 bases agree with TRBD1. CDR1 is KGHSH, CDR2 LQKENI, per germline. The CDR3 covers 15 residues. The trim removed 2 bases at V and 3 bases at J, leaving 6 bases unmatched. CDR3 sequence reads: CASSPATGGNYEQYF. In DNA, the CDR3 is TGTGCCAGCTCACCAGCCACAGGGGGGAACTACGAGCAGTACTTC.

This rearrangement joins TRBV4-1 to TRBJ2-3, with TRBD2 matching over 12 bases. Germline trimming cut 4 bases from V and 5 bases from J; bases unmatched to any gene: 7. Germline V gene sequence: CDR1 MGHRA, CDR2 YSYEKL. This CDR3 region has 16 residues. This CDR3 is CASSPTGTSGRDTQYF. For the CDR3, the DNA is TGCGCCAGCAGCCCCACCGGGACTAGCGGGCGAGATACGCAGTATTTT.

The V and J genes are TRBV4-2 and TRBJ2-3; a weak D match, TRBD2 (7 bases). The germline V and J ends were trimmed by 4 bases and 2 bases, with 19 bases remaining between them. The V gene's germline CDR1 is LGHNA and CDR2 YNFKEQ. The CDR3 has 17 residues. The CDR3 DNA is TGTGCCAGCAGCCGAGGGGGAGGGGCGGAGACCACAGATACGCAGTATTTT. This translates into CASSRGGGAETTDTQYF.